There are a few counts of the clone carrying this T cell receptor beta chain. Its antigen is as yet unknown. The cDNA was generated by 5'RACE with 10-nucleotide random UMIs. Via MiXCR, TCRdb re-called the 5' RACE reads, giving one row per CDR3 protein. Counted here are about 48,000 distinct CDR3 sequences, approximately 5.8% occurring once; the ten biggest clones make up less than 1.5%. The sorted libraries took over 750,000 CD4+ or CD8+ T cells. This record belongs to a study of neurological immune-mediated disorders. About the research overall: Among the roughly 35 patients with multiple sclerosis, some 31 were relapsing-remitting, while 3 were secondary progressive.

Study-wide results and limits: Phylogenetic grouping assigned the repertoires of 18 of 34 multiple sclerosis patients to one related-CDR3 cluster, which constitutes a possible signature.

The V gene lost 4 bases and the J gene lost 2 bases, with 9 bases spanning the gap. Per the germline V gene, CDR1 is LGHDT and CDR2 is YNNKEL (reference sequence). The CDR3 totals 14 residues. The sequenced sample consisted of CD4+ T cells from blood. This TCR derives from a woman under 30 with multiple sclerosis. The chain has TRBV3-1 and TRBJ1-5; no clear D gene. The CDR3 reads CASSPGLGNQPQHF. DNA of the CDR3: TGTGCCAGCAGCCCCGGTTTGGGCAATCAGCCCCAGCATTTT.